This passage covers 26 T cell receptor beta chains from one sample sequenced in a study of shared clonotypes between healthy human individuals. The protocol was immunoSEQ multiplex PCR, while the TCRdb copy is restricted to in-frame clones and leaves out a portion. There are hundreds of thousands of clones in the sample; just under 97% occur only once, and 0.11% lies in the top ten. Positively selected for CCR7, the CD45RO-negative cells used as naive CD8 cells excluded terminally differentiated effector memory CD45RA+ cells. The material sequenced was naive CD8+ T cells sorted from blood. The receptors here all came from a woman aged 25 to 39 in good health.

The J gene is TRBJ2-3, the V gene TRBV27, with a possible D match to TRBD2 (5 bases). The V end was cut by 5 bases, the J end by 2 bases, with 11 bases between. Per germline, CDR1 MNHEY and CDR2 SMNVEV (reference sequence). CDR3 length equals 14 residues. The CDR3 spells CASSHPGTTDTQYF. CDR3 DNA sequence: TGTGCCAGCAGTCACCCGGGAACCACAGATACGCAGTATTTT.

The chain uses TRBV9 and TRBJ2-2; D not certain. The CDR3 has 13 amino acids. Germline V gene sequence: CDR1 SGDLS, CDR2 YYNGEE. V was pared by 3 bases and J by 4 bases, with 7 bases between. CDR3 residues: CASSAPPTGELFF. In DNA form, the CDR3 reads TGTGCCAGCAGCGCCCCCCCCACCGGGGAGCTGTTTTTT.

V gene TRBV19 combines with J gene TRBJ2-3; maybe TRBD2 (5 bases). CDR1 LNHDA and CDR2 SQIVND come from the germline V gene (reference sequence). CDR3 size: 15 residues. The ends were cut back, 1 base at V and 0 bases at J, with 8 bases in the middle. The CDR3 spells CASSIVLASTDTQYF. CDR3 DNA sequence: TGTGCCAGTAGTATAGTTCTAGCTAGCACAGATACGCAGTATTTT.

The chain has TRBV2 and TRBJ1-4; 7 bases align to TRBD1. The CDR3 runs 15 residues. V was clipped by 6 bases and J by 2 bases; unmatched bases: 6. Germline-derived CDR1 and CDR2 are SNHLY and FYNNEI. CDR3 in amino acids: CASRAGGRTNEKLFF. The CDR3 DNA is TGTGCCAGCAGGGCAGGGGGGCGGACTAATGAAAAACTGTTTTTT. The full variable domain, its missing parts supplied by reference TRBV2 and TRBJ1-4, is EPEVTQTPSHQVTQMGQEVILRCVPISNHLYFYWYRQILGQKVEFLVSFYNNEISEKSEIFDDQFSVERPDGSNFTLKIRSTKLEDSAMYFCASRAGGRTNEKLFFGSGTQLSVL.

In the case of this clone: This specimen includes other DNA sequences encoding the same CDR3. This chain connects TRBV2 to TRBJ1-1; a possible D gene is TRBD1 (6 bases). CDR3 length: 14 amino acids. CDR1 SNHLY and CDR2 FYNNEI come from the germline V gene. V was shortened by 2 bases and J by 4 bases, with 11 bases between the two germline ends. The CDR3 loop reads CASSEYRGGTEAFF. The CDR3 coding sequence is TGTGCCAGCAGTGAATATAGAGGGGGCACTGAAGCTTTCTTT.

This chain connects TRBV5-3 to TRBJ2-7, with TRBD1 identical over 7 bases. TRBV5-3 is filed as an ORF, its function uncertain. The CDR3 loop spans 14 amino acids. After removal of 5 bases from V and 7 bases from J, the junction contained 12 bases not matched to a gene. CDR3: CARSDIDRVREQYF. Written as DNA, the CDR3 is TGTGCCAGAAGTGACATTGACAGGGTCAGGGAGCAGTACTTC.

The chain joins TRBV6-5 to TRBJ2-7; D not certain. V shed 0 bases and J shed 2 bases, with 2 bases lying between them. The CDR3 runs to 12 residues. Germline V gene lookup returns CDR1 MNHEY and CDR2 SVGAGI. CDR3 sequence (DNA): TGTGCCAGCAGTTACTCCCCCTACGAGCAGTACTTC. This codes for CASSYSPYEQYF.

The CDR3 protein is CASSIGQGWNTEAFF. DNA for the CDR3: TGTGCCAGTAGTATAGGTCAGGGGTGGAACACTGAAGCTTTCTTT. The rearrangement joins TRBV19 to TRBJ1-1, with TRBD1 as a possible D gene (6 bases). Per germline, CDR1 LNHDA and CDR2 SQIVND (reference sequence). The CDR3 spans 15 residues. Trimming stripped 1 base from V and 1 base from J, with 10 bases between.

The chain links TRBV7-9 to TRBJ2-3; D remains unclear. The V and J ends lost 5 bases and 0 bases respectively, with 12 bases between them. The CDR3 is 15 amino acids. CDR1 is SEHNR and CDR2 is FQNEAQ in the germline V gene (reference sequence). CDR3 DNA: TGTGCCAGCAGCCCCCCGACGTCAAGCACAGATACGCAGTATTTT. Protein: CASSPPTSSTDTQYF.

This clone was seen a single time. This CDR3 is CASTPQGEDTEAFF. The DNA for the CDR3 is TGTGCCAGTACCCCACAGGGGGAGGACACTGAAGCTTTCTTT. This chain links TRBV19 with TRBJ1-1; TRBD1 aligns across 8 bases. Trimming at V came to 7 bases and at J to 3 bases, leaving 7 bases not matched to a gene. The CDR3 runs to 14 residues. CDR1 and CDR2 (germline): LNHDA, SQIVND (reference sequence).

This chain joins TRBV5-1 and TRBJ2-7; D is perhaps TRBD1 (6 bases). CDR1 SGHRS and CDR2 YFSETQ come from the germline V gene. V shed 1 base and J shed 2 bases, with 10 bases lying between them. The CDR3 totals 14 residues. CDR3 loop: CASSLWQGPYEQYF. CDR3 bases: TGCGCCAGCAGCTTGTGGCAGGGGCCCTACGAGCAGTACTTC.

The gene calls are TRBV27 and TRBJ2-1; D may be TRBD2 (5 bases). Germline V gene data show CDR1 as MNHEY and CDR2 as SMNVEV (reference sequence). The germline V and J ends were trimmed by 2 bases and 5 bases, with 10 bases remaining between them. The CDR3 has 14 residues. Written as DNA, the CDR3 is TGTGCCAGCAGTTTACGGAGGCGCGACAATGAGCAGTTCTTC. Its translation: CASSLRRRDNEQFF.

CDR3 in amino acids: CASTDRGYEQYF. In nucleotides, the CDR3 is TGTGCCAGCACGGACAGGGGTTACGAGCAGTACTTC. The rearrangement uses TRBV6-5 and TRBJ2-7; TRBD1 agrees at 9 bases. Germline V gene data show CDR1 as MNHEY and CDR2 as SVGAGI. The CDR3 contains 12 residues. The trim removed 7 bases at V and 4 bases at J, leaving 2 bases unmatched.

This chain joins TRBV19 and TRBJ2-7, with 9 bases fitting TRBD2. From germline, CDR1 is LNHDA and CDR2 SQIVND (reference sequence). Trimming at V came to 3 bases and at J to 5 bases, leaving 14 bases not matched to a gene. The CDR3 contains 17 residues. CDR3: CASSMTGLAGGPNEQYF. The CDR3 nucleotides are TGTGCCAGTAGTATGACGGGGCTTGCGGGAGGGCCCAACGAGCAGTACTTC. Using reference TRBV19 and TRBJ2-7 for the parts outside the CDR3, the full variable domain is DGGITQSPKYLFRKEGQNVTLSCEQNLNHDAMYWYRQDPGQGLRLIYYSQIVNDFQKGDIAEGYSVSREKKESFPLTVTSAQKNPTAFYLCASSMTGLAGGPNEQYFGPGTRLTVT.

CDR3: CASSADYPEVGEQFF. Here the CDR3 DNA reads TGTGCCAGCAGCGCCGACTACCCGGAGGTCGGTGAGCAGTTCTTC. The J gene is TRBJ2-1, the V gene TRBV14; possible D gene TRBD2, 5 bases. CDR1 and CDR2 (germline): SGHDN, FVKESK. Trimming removed 5 bases from V and 9 bases from J, with 20 bases in between. The CDR3 contains 15 residues.

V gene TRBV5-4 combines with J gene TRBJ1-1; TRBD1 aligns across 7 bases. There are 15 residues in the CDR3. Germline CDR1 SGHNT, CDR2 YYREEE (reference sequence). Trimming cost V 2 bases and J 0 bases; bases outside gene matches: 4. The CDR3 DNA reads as TGTGCCAGCAGCTTACAGGGGAGCATGAACACTGAAGCTTTCTTT. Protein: CASSLQGSMNTEAFF.

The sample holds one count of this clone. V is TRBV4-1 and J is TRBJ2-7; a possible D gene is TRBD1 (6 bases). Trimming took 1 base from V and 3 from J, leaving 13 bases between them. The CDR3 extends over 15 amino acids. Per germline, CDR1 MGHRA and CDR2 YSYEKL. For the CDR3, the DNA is TGCGCCAGCAGCCAAGGTACAGGGCACCTCTACGAGCAGTACTTC. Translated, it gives CASSQGTGHLYEQYF.

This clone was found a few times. This chain's CDR3 is CAIADTINQPQHF. DNA of the CDR3: TGTGCCATTGCGGACACCATCAATCAGCCCCAGCATTTT. The V gene is TRBV10-3, the J gene TRBJ1-5, with a possible D match to TRBD1 (5 bases). V was pared by 9 bases and J by 3 bases, with 12 bases between. The CDR3 covers 13 residues. Germline V lookup: CDR1 ENHRY, CDR2 SYGVKD.

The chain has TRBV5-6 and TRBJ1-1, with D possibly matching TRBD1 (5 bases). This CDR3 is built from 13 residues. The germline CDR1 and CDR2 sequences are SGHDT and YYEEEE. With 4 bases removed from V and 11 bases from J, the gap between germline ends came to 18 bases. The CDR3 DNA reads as TGTGCCAGCAGCCACCTATATCGGGACGAGGCTTTCTTT. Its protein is CASSHLYRDEAFF.

CDR3 region: CASSQTQGVIEKLFF. The CDR3 DNA is TGTGCCAGCAGTCAGACACAGGGTGTGATTGAAAAACTGTTTTTT. This sequence joins TRBV6-5 and TRBJ1-4, with D tentatively TRBD1 (6 bases). Trimming cost V 5 bases and J 7 bases, with 17 bases left between them. The germline CDR1 and CDR2 sequences are MNHEY and SVGAGI. The CDR3 length is 15 residues.

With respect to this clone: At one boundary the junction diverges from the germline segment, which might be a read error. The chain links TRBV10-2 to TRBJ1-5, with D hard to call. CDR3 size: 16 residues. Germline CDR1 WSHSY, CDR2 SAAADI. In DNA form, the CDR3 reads TGCGCCAGCAGTGAGTTTGTTTCACAGAGAAATCAGGCCCAGCATTTT. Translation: CASSEFVSQRNQAQHF.

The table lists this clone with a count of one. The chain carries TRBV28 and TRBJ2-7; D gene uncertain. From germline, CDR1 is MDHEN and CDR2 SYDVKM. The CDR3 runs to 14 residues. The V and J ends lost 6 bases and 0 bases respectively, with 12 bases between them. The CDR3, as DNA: TGTGCCAGCAGCAAATCAGGTAGCTCCTACGAGCAGTACTTC. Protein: CASSKSGSSYEQYF.

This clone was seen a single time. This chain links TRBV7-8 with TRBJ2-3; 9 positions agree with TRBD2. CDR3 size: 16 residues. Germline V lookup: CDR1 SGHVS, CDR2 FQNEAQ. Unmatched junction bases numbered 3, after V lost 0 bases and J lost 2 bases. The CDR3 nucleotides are TGTGCCAGCAGCTTAGCACTAGCGGGCCTCACAGATACGCAGTATTTT. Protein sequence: CASSLALAGLTDTQYF.

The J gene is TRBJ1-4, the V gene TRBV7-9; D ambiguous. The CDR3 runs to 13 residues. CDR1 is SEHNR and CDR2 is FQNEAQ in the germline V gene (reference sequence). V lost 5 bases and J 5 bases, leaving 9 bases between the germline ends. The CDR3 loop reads CASSTQENEKLFF. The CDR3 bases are TGTGCCAGCAGCACTCAAGAGAATGAAAAACTGTTTTTT.

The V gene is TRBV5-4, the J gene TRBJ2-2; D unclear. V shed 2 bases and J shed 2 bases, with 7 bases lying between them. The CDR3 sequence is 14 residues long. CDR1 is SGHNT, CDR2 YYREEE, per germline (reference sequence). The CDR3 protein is CASSFAQNTGELFF. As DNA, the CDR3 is TGTGCCAGCAGCTTTGCACAAAACACCGGGGAGCTGTTTTTT. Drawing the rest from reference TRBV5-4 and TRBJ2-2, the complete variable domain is ETGVTQSPTHLIKTRGQQVTLRCSSQSGHNTVSWYQQALGQGPQFIFQYYREEENGRGNFPPRFSGLQFPNYSSELNVNALELDDSALYLCASSFAQNTGELFFGEGSRLTVL.

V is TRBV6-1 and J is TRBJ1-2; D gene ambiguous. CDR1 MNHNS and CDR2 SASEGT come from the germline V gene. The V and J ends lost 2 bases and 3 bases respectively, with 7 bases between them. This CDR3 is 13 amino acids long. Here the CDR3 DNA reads TGTGCCAGCAGTGAACTCGGGTACTATGGCTACACCTTC. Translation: CASSELGYYGYTF.